The 6 T cell receptor beta chains below come from one sample, sequenced in a study of blood T cell repertoires in COVID-19 (dated by TCRdb to between 2020 and 2021). The library was prepared using the immunoSEQ multiplex PCR assay. Sourced from immuneACCESS, this table was stored by TCRdb with only in-frame sequences that have V and J called. A share of the clones is absent; for the studies checked, an unresolved V gene accounts for under half, and the remainder has no known explanation. The sample table shows fewer than 150,000 clones, and 80% to 90% are seen once. Roughly 4% of the sample is taken by the ten largest. Material: peripheral blood. The origin of the receptors is a woman in her 40s with acute or convalescent COVID-19.

The chain joins TRBV10-3 to TRBJ2-1; TRBD1 matches at 9 bases. The CDR3 extends over 14 amino acids. The V gene's germline CDR1 is ENHRY and CDR2 SYGVKD. V lost 7 bases, J lost 4 bases, and 5 bases stayed unmatched. For the CDR3, the DNA is TGTGCCATCACCCTAGGACAGGGGTACAATGAGCAGTTCTTC. This gives the protein CAITLGQGYNEQFF.

This chain links TRBV6-1 with TRBJ1-1; unclear D gene. The CDR3 runs to 15 residues. V was trimmed by 1 base and J by 3 bases, leaving 12 bases between them. Germline CDR1 reads MNHNS; CDR2 reads SASEGT. As DNA, the CDR3 is TGTGCCAGCAGTGAAGGCCCGCTACCTCACACTGAAGCTTTCTTT. Protein product: CASSEGPLPHTEAFF.

This chain links TRBV7-2 with TRBJ1-2; D perhaps matches TRBD1 (5 bases). Germline V gene data show CDR1 as SGHTA and CDR2 as FQGNSA. V gave up 4 bases and J gave up 7 bases, with 7 bases separating them. The CDR3 is made up of 11 amino acids. The CDR3 here is CASSSGGGYTF. In DNA form, the CDR3 reads TGTGCCAGCAGCTCCGGGGGTGGCTACACCTTC.

The chain uses TRBV28 and TRBJ1-2, with D possibly matching TRBD1 (5 bases). The V and J ends lost 3 bases and 4 bases respectively, with 12 bases between them. The germline gives CDR1 MDHEN, CDR2 SYDVKM. The CDR3 contains 14 residues. In nucleotides, the CDR3 is TGTGCCAGCAGTTTTGGGGGGAAGGGCTATGGCTACACCTTC. Translating gives CASSFGGKGYGYTF.

A few counts support this clone. The chain links TRBV7-9 to TRBJ1-2; tentatively, D is TRBD1 (6 bases). With 3 bases removed from V and 5 bases from J, the gap between germline ends came to 10 bases. This CDR3 has 13 amino acids. Looked up from germline, CDR1 is SEHNR and CDR2 is FQNEAQ (reference sequence). Here the CDR3 reads CASSFRQDYGYTF. The CDR3 nucleotides read TGTGCCAGCAGCTTCCGACAGGATTATGGCTACACCTTC.

The V gene is TRBV5-1, the J gene TRBJ2-6, with D maybe TRBD2 (7 bases). The V and J ends lost 3 bases and 2 bases respectively, with 15 bases between them. The CDR3 is 17 amino acids. Germline V gene data show CDR1 as SGHRS and CDR2 as YFSETQ. This chain's CDR3 is CASSSAGAAAGANVLTF. The DNA for the CDR3 is TGCGCCAGCAGCTCCGCGGGGGCGGCTGCTGGGGCCAACGTCCTGACTTTC. Based on the CDR3 plus reference TRBV5-1 and TRBJ2-6, the full variable domain is KAGVTQTPRYLIKTRGQQVTLSCSPISGHRSVSWYQQTPGQGLQFLFEYFSETQRNKGNFPGRFSGRQFSNSRSEMNVSTLELGDSALYLCASSSAGAAAGANVLTFGAGSRLTVL.